One and the same sample provided the 5 T cell receptor beta chains below, sequenced in a study of identical twins. TCRdb reprocessed the 5' RACE reads with MiXCR, giving one entry per CDR3 protein. The sample holds about 890,000 distinct CDR3 sequences, 12% seen once. This same sample was also part of a study on yellow fever vaccine responses in identical twins.

Sample: PBMCs. Every receptor here comes from a woman aged 18-35 years in good health.

In this sample, this clonotype turned up a few times. This rearrangement joins TRBV10-2 to TRBJ2-5, with 7 bases lining up with TRBD2. This CDR3 is 15 amino acids long. Germline CDR1 reads WSHSY; CDR2 reads SAAADI. V trimming: 4 bases; J trimming: 5 bases; junction bases outside the gene matches: 10. In DNA, the CDR3 is TGCGCCAGCAGTGTGGGGAGGGGCGCTCTTGAGACCCAGTACTTC. This encodes CASSVGRGALETQYF.

This rearrangement joins TRBV4-1 to TRBJ2-2, with 8 bases identical to TRBD1. The V and J ends lost 4 bases and 3 bases, in that order; junction bases with no gene match: 10. From germline, CDR1 is MGHRA and CDR2 YSYEKL. The CDR3 runs to 17 residues. This CDR3 is CASSPQGASFDTGELFF. The CDR3 DNA reads TGCGCCAGCAGCCCCCAGGGGGCGAGCTTTGACACCGGGGAGCTGTTTTTT.

The genes are TRBV6-5 and TRBJ2-1, with 9 positions matching TRBD2. Germline V CDR1 and CDR2: MNHEY, SVGAGI. Trimming cost V 0 bases and J 7 bases; bases outside gene matches: 10. CDR3 length: 17 residues. CDR3 residues: CASSYSITSGFPNEQFF. The CDR3 DNA is TGTGCCAGCAGTTACTCGATAACTAGCGGGTTCCCAAATGAGCAGTTCTTC.

This clonotype was detected a few times. The gene calls are TRBV11-1 and TRBJ2-5, with 7 bases fitting TRBD1. Germline V gene lookup returns CDR1 SGHAT and CDR2 FQDESV (reference sequence). After removal of 6 bases from V and 3 bases from J, the junction contained 7 bases not matched to a gene. This CDR3 has 14 residues. The CDR3 loop is CASRDRFIEETQYF. CDR3 DNA: TGTGCCAGCAGGGACAGGTTTATCGAAGAGACCCAGTACTTC.

The V gene is TRBV15, the J gene TRBJ2-1; tentatively, D is TRBD1 or TRBD2 (5 bases each). The CDR3 length is 14 residues. Germline CDR1 LNHNV, CDR2 YYDKDF (reference sequence). V gave up 6 bases and J gave up 7 bases, with 16 bases separating them. Here the CDR3 reads CATRGELVGNEQFF. CDR3 in DNA: TGTGCCACCAGGGGGGAACTAGTGGGGAATGAGCAGTTCTTC.